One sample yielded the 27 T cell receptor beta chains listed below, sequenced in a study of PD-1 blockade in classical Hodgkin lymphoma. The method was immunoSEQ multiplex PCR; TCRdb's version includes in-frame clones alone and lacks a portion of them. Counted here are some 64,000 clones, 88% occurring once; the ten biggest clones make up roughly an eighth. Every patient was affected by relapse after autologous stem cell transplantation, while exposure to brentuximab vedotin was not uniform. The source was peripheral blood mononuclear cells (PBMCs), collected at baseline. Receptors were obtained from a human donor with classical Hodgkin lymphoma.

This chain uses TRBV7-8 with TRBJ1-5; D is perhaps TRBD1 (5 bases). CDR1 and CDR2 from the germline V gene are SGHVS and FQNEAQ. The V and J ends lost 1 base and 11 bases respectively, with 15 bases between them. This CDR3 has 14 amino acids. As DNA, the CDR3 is TGTGCCAGCAGCTTAGAGGGGCAGGGTGGGGCCCAGCATTTT. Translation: CASSLEGQGGAQHF.

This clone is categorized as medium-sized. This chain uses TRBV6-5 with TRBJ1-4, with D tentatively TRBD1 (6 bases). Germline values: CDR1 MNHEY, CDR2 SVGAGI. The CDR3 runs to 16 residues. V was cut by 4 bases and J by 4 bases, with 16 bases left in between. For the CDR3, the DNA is TGTGCCAGCAGTTGGGATAAAACAGGGAGTAATGAAAAACTGTTTTTT. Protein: CASSWDKTGSNEKLFF.

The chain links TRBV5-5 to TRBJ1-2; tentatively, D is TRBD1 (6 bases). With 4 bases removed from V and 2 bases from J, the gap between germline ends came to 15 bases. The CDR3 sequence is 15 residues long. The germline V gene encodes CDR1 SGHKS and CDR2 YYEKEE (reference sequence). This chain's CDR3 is CASSSSGHINYGYTF. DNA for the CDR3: TGTGCCAGCAGCAGCTCGGGACATATAAACTATGGCTACACCTTC.

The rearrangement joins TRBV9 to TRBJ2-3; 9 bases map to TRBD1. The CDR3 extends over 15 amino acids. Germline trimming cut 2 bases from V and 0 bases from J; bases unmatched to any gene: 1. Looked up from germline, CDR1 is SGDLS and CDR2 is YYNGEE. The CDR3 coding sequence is TGTGCCAGCAGCGTCGGACAGGGGAGCACAGATACGCAGTATTTT. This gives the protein CASSVGQGSTDTQYF.

The CDR3 here is CASGLVPPGQGITEAFF. The CDR3, as DNA: TGTGCTAGTGGTTTGGTACCCCCGGGACAGGGGATCACTGAAGCTTTCTTT. The chain is built from TRBV12-5 and TRBJ1-1, with TRBD1 identical over 10 bases. This CDR3 is 17 amino acids long. Germline V gives CDR1 LGHNT, CDR2 FRNRAP. V dropped 0 bases and J dropped 4; count of bases not matched to a gene: 8.

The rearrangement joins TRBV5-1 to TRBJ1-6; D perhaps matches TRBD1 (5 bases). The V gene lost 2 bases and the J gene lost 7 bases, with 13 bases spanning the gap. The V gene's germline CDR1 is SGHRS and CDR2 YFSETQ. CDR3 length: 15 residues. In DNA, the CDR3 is TGCGCCAGCAGCTTAGGTTCGGGGCCCAATTCACCCCTCCACTTT. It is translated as CASSLGSGPNSPLHF.

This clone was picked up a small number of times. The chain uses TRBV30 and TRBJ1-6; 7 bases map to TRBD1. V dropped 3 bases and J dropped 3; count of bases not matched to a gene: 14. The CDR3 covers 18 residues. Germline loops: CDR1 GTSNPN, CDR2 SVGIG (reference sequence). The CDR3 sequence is CAWRKVRVTGNYNSPLHF. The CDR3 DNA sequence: TGTGCCTGGAGGAAAGTTAGGGTGACAGGGAACTATAATTCACCCCTCCACTTT.

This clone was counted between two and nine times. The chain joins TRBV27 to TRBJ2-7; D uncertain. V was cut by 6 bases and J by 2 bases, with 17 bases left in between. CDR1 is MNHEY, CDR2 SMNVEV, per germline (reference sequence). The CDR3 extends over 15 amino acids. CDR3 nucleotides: TGTGCCAGCAGCCAAAACCCGGACGGAACCTACGAGCAGTACTTC. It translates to CASSQNPDGTYEQYF.

The CDR3 protein is CASSWGQGAGEQYF. Written as DNA, the CDR3 is TGTGCCAGCAGCTGGGGACAGGGGGCGGGCGAGCAGTACTTC. The rearrangement uses TRBV28 and TRBJ2-7; 12 positions agree with TRBD1. Germline V gives CDR1 MDHEN, CDR2 SYDVKM. Germline trimming cut 6 bases from V and 6 bases from J; bases unmatched to any gene: 6. This CDR3 spans 14 amino acids.

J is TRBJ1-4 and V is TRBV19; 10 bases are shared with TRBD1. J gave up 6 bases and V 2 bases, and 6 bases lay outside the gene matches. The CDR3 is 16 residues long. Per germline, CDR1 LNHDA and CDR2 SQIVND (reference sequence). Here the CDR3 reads CASSIPPGQGHEKLFF. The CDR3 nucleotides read TGTGCCAGTAGTATACCGCCGGGACAGGGGCATGAAAAACTGTTTTTT.

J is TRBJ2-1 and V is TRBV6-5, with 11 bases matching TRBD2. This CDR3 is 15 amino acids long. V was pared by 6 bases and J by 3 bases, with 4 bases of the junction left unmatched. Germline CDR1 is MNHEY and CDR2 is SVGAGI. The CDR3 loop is CASSPLAGDYNEQFF. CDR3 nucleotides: TGTGCCAGCAGCCCACTAGCGGGGGACTACAATGAGCAGTTCTTC.

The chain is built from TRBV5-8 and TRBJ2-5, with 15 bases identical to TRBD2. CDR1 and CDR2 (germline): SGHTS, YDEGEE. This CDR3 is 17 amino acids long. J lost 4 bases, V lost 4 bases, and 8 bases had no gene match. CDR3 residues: CASSLGLAGGSLETQYF. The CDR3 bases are TGTGCCAGCAGCCTGGGACTAGCGGGGGGCTCTCTAGAGACCCAGTACTTC.

As DNA, the CDR3 is TGTGCCAGCAGTCCGCCGGCGGCGAACACTGAAGCTTTCTTT. Residues: CASSPPAANTEAFF. The chain carries TRBV28 and TRBJ1-1; no clear D. V lost 5 bases and J lost 1, with 11 bases in between. CDR3 length equals 14 residues. Looked up from germline, CDR1 is MDHEN and CDR2 is SYDVKM.

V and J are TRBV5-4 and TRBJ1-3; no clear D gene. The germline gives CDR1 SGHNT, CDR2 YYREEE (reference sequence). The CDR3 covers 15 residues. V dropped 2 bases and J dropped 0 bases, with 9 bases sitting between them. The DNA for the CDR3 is TGTGCCAGCAGCTTTTCATACGACTCTGGAAACACCATATATTTT. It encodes CASSFSYDSGNTIYF.

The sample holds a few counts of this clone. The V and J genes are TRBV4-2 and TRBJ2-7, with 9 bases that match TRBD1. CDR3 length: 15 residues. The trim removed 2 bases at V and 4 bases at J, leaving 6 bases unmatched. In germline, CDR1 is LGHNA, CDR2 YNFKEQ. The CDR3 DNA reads TGTGCCAGCAGCCAAACCGGGACAGGGAAGTACGAGCAGTACTTC. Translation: CASSQTGTGKYEQYF.

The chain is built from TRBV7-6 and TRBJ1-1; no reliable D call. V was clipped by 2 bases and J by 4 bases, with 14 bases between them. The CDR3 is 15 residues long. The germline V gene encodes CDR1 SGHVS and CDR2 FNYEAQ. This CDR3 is CASSLLVGIGTEAFF. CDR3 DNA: TGTGCCAGCAGCTTATTGGTGGGGATTGGCACTGAAGCTTTCTTT.

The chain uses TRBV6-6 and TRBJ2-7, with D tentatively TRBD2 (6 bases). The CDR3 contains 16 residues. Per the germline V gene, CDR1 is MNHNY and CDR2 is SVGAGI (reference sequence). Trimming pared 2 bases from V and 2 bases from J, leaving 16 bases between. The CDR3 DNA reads TGTGCCAGCAGTTACCCCGAGGTGGGGGGAGCCTACGAGCAGTACTTC. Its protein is CASSYPEVGGAYEQYF.

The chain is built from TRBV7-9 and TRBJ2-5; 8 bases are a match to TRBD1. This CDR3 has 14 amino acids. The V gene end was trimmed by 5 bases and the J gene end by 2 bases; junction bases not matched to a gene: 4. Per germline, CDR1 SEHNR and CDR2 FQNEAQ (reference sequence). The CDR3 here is CASSHWTGQETQYF. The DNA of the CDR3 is TGTGCCAGCAGCCACTGGACAGGGCAAGAGACCCAGTACTTC.

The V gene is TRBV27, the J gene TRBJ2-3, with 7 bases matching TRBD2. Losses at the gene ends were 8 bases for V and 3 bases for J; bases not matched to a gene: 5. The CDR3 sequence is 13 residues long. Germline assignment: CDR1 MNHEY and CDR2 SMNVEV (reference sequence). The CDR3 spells CASGRARTDTQYF. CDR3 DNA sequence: TGTGCCAGCGGGAGGGCCCGGACAGATACGCAGTATTTT.

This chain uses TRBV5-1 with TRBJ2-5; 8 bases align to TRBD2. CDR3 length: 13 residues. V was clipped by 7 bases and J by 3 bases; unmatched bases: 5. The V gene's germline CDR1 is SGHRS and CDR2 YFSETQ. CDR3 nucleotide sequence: TGCGCCAGCGGACTAGCCTACGAAGAGACCCAGTACTTC. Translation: CASGLAYEETQYF. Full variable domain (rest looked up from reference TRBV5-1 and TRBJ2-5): KAGVTQTPRYLIKTRGQQVTLSCSPISGHRSVSWYQQTPGQGLQFLFEYFSETQRNKGNFPGRFSGRQFSNSRSEMNVSTLELGDSALYLCASGLAYEETQYFGPGTRLLVL.

The CDR3 loop reads CASSIRNPVTGTGSYEQYF. As DNA, the CDR3 is TGTGCCAGTAGTATTCGGAACCCAGTAACCGGGACAGGGAGCTACGAGCAGTACTTC. This chain joins TRBV19 and TRBJ2-7; 9 bases match TRBD1. In germline, CDR1 is LNHDA, CDR2 SQIVND (reference sequence). Germline trimming cut 3 bases from V and 3 bases from J; bases unmatched to any gene: 18. This CDR3 comprises 19 residues.

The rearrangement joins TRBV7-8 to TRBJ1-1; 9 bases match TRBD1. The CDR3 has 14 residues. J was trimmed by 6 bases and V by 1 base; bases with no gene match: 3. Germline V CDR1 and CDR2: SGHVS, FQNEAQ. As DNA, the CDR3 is TGTGCCAGCAGCTTAGGCACAGGGGGCCCTGAAGCTTTCTTT. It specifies CASSLGTGGPEAFF.

CDR3 protein: CASSVGSGANQETQYF. The CDR3 coding sequence is TGTGCCAGCAGCGTCGGGTCAGGGGCTAACCAAGAGACCCAGTACTTC. V usage is TRBV9 and J usage is TRBJ2-5, with TRBD1 as a possible D gene (6 bases). The CDR3 runs to 16 residues. CDR1 SGDLS and CDR2 YYNGEE come from the germline V gene. V was trimmed by 2 bases and J by 0 bases, leaving 14 bases between them.

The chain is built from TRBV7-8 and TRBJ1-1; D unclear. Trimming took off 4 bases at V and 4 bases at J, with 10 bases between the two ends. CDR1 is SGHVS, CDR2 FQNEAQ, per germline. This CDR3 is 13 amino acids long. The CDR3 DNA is TGTGCCAGCAGCTCCCGACGGGGCACTGAAGCTTTCTTT. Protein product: CASSSRRGTEAFF.

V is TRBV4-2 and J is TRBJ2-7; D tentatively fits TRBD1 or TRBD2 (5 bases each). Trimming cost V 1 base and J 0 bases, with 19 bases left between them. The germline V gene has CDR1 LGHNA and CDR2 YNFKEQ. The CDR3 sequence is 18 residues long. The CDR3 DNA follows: TGTGCCAGCAGCCAAGTCGGGGTGGGGCAGCCGAGCTCCTACGAGCAGTACTTC. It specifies CASSQVGVGQPSSYEQYF.

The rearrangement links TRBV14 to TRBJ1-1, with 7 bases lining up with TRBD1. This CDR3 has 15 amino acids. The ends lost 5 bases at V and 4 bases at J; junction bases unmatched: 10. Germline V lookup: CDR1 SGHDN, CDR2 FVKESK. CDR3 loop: CASSARQGEGTEAFF. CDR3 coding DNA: TGTGCCAGCAGCGCCCGACAGGGCGAGGGCACTGAAGCTTTCTTT.

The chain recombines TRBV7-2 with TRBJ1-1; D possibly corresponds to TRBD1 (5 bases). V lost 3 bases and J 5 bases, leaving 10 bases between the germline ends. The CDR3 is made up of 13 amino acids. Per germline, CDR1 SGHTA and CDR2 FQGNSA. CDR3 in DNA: TGTGCCAGCAGCTTGGGGGGTATGACTGAAGCTTTCTTT. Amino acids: CASSLGGMTEAFF.